This T cell receptor beta chain was sequenced in a study of blood T cell repertoires in COVID-19. Study background: Samples representing acute and convalescent COVID-19 were sourced from the United States, Italy and Spain. Sources were T cells, B-cell-depleted T cells, or PBMCs; the material itself was cDNA or gDNA.

Followed longitudinally, the Seattle patients had been enrolled during active infection. CDR1 SGHRS and CDR2 YFSETQ come from the germline V gene. The V gene end was trimmed by 3 bases and the J gene end by 10 bases; junction bases not matched to a gene: 14. This CDR3 contains 16 residues. As handled by the study authors: Reference gene primers were amplified, and this amplification served to estimate nucleated cell counts. The repertoire was sequenced with immunoSEQ multiplex PCR; TCRdb's copy has only in-frame clones and lacks some. V and J calls and clone size are those listed in that table; D and trimming were worked out from the DNA. The sample holds some 320,000 clones; nearly 90% are singletons and the top ten take over 8.5%.

The genes are TRBV5-1 and TRBJ1-1; 11 bases are shared with TRBD1. This TCR was sampled from a woman aged 25 to 39 with COVID-19, enrolled during active disease. Sequencing input: peripheral blood. The CDR3 DNA reads TGCGCCAGCAGCTCAGACGCCGGGACAGGGGGTGTAGCAGCTTTCTTT. Translated: CASSSDAGTGGVAAFF. The variable domain in full, completed from reference TRBV5-1 and TRBJ1-1, reads KAGVTQTPRYLIKTRGQQVTLSCSPISGHRSVSWYQQTPGQGLQFLFEYFSETQRNKGNFPGRFSGRQFSNSRSEMNVSTLELGDSALYLCASSSDAGTGGVAAFFGQGTRLTVV.